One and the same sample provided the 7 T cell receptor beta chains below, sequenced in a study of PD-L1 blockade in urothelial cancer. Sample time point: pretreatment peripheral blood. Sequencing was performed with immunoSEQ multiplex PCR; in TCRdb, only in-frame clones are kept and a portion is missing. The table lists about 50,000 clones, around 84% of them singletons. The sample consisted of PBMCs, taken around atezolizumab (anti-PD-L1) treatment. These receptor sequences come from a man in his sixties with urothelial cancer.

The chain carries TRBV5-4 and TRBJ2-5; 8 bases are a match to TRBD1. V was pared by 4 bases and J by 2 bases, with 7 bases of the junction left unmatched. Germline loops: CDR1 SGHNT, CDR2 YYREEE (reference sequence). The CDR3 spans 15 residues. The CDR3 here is CASSRDRGTQETQYF. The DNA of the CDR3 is TGTGCCAGCAGCCGAGACAGGGGAACTCAAGAGACCCAGTACTTC.

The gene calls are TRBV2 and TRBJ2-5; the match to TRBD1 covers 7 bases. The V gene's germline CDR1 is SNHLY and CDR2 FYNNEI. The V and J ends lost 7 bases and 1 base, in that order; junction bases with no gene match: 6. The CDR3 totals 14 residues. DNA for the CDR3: TGTGCCAGCAATGGAGGACAGGCCCAAGAGACCCAGTACTTC. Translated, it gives CASNGGQAQETQYF.

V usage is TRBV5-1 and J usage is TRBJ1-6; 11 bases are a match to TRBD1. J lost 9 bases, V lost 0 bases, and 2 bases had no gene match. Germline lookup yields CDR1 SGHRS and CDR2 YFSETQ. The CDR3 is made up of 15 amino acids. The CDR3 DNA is TGCGCCAGCAGCTTGGGGGGGACAGGGGGTTCACCCCTCCACTTT. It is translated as CASSLGGTGGSPLHF.

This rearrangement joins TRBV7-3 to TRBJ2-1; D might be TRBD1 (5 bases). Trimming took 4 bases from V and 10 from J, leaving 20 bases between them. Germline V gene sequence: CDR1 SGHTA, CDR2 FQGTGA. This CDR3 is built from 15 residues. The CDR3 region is CASSSGQGPTREQFF. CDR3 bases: TGTGCCAGCAGCTCCGGTCAGGGCCCCACGAGGGAGCAGTTCTTC.

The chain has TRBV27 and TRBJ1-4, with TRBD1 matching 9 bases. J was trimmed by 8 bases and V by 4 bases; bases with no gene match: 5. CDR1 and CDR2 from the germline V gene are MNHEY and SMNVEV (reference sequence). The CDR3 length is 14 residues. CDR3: CASSSGQGWEKLFF. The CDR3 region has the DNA TGTGCCAGCAGTTCGGGACAGGGCTGGGAAAAACTGTTTTTT.

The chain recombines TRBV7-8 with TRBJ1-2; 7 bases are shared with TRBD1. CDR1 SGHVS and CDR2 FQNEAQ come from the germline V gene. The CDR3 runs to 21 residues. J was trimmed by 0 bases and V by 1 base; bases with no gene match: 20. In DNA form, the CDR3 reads TGTGCCAGCAGCTTAGTATCTTGGCCAGGACAGGCTAGTCGACCTAACTATGGCTACACCTTC. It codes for CASSLVSWPGQASRPNYGYTF.

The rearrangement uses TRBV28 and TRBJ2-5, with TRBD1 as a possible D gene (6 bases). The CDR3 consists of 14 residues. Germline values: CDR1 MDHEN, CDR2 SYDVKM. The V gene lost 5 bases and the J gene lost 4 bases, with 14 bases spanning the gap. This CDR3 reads CASSRDRSSETQYF. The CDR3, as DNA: TGTGCCAGCAGTCGTGACAGGTCCTCAGAGACCCAGTACTTC.